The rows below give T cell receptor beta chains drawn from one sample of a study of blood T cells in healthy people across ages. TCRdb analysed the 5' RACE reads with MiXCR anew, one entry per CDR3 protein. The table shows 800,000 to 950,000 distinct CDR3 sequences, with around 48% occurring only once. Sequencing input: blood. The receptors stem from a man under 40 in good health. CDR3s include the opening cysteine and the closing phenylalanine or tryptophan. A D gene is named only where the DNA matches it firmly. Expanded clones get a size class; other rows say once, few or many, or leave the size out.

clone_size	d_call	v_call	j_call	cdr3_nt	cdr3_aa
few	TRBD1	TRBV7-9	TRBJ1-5	TGTGCCAGCAGCTATGGGACAGGGAATCAGCCCCAGCATTTT	CASSYGTGNQPQHF
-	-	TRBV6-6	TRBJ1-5	TGTGCCAGCACCCATGGCGACGGCTGGCAGCCCCAGCATTTT	CASTHGDGWQPQHF
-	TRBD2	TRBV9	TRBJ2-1	TGTGCCAGCAGCGTAGATTCCGGACTAGCGGGGGTAGGCAATGAGCAGTTCTTC	CASSVDSGLAGVGNEQFF
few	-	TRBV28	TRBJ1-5	TGTGCCAGCAGTTCGGTCAGCAATCAGCCCCAGCATTTT	CASSSVSNQPQHF
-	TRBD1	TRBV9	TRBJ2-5	TGTGCCAGCAGCGCCATGGACAGGGACGAGACCCAGTACTTC	CASSAMDRDETQYF
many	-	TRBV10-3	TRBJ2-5	TGTGCCATCAGTGAGTCGACCCCTGGAAGGGGAGAGACCCAGTACTTC	CAISESTPGRGETQYF
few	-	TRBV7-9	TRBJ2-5	TGTGCCAGCAGCTTGTTAACAGGTCAAGAGACCCAGTACTTC	CASSLLTGQETQYF
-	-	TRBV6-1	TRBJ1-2	TGTGCCAGCAGCGACGGTCGTGGCTACACCTTC	CASSDGRGYTF
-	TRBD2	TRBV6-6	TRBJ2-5	TGTGCCAGCAGTTACGGCCGGGGGGGCAGCCAAGAGACCCAGTACTTC	CASSYGRGGSQETQYF
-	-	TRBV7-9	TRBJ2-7	TGTGCCAGCAGCCGAACCTGGGACCGAAACTACGAGCAGTACTTC	CASSRTWDRNYEQYF
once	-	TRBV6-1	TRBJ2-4	TGTGCCAGCAGTTTAATGGGAGCCATTCAGTACTTC	CASSLMGAIQYF
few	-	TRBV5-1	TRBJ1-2	TGCGCCAGCAGCTCGACGGTCTATGGCTACACCTTC	CASSSTVYGYTF
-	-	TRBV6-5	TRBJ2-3	TGTGCCAGCAGGGAGACAGGTGCCCGCAGCACAGATACGCAGTATTTT	CASRETGARSTDTQYF
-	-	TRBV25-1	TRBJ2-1	TGTGCCAGCAGTGATCAAGGGATTGGGAATCGGCAGTTCTTC	CASSDQGIGNRQFF
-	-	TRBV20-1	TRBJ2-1	TGCAGTGCCGCTATATTTGAGGGCTTAAACAATGAGCAGTTCTTC	CSAAIFEGLNNEQFF
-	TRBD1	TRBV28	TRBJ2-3	TGTGCCAGCAGTTTTCAGAGTCTGGGACAGGGGAAGACAGATACGCAGTATTTT	CASSFQSLGQGKTDTQYF
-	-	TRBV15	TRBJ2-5	TGTGCCACCAGCAGACCGACTAGTGGAGGGGAGACCCAGTACTTC	CATSRPTSGGETQYF
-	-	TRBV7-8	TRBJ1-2	TGTGCCAGCAGCTTATCTCAAGGTGCGGGAATCTATGGCTACACCTTC	CASSLSQGAGIYGYTF
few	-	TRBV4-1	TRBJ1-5	TGCGCCAGCAGCCACTCCCCGGACAGCCATCAGCCCCAGCATTTT	CASSHSPDSHQPQHF
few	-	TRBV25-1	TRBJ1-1	TGTGCCAGCAGTCAAAGAGGGTACAGGAACACTGAAGCTTTCTTT	CASSQRGYRNTEAFF
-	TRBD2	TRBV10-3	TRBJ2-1	TGTGCTATCAGTGAGTCGACAACTAGCGGGGTCTACAATGAGCAGTTCTTC	CAISESTTSGVYNEQFF
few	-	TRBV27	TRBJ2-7	TGTGCCAGCAGTTTCCTGCAGGGCTCCGAGCAGTACTTC	CASSFLQGSEQYF
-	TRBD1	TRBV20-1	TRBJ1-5	TGCAGTGCTAGTCGGGACAGGGAAAAGGAGCCCCAGCATTTT	CSASRDREKEPQHF
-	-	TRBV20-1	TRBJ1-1	TGCAGTGCTAGAGCCCAGGGGAGCACTGAAGCTTTCTTT	CSARAQGSTEAFF